This section outlines one TCR beta chain sequence together with its context. The data belong to a study of blood T cell repertoires in COVID-19. Across the whole study: Some COVID-19 samples were acute and others convalescent; all came from the United States, Italy and Spain. The analysed material was cDNA or gDNA that came from T cells, B-cell-depleted T cells, or PBMCs.

Germline-derived CDR1 and CDR2 are SNHLY and FYNNEI. The V and J ends lost 8 bases and 0 bases, in that order; junction bases with no gene match: 7. The CDR3 spans 15 residues. Per the authors' pipeline: Amplified reference gene primers provided the basis for estimating nucleated cell counts. Repertoires were generated with immunoSEQ multiplex PCR, while TCRdb's copy carries only in-frame clones and drops some. That table furnishes V, J and clone size, whereas the DNA furnished D and trimming. The sample shows 200,000 to 300,000 clones, 75% to 90% of them seen only once. The chain recombines TRBV2 with TRBJ1-1, with TRBD1 identical over 9 bases. This clonotype was sampled from a woman aged 40-49 years with acute or convalescent COVID-19. The material sequenced was peripheral blood. The CDR3 bases are TGTGCCAGCGCCTGGGACAGGGCCGTGAACACTGAAGCTTTCTTT. Encoded protein: CASAWDRAVNTEAFF.